The T cell receptor beta chain under discussion was sequenced for a study of cytotoxic CD8 clonotypes in ibrutinib-treated CLL. The sample holds one count of this clone. Per germline, CDR1 LGHNT and CDR2 FRNRAP. V lost 8 bases to trimming and J lost 6 bases, with 10 bases between them. This CDR3 has 12 amino acids. Measured with immunoSEQ multiplex PCR; TCRdb has only the in-frame clones, and not every one. The table lists 65,000 to 95,000 clones, around 84% of them singletons. Specimen: PBMCs, collected before ibrutinib treatment. This sequence originates from a human donor with chronic lymphocytic leukemia. The chain combines TRBV12-5 with TRBJ2-2; D unclear. This chain's CDR3 is CASLVSAGELFF. DNA for the CDR3: TGTGCTAGTCTAGTCTCGGCCGGGGAGCTGTTTTTT. Full variable domain (missing parts from reference TRBV12-5 and TRBJ2-2): DARVTQTPRHKVTEMGQEVTMRCQPILGHNTVFWYRQTMMQGLELLAYFRNRAPLDDSGMPKDRFSAEMPDATLATLKIQPSEPRDSAVYFCASLVSAGELFFGEGSRLTVL.